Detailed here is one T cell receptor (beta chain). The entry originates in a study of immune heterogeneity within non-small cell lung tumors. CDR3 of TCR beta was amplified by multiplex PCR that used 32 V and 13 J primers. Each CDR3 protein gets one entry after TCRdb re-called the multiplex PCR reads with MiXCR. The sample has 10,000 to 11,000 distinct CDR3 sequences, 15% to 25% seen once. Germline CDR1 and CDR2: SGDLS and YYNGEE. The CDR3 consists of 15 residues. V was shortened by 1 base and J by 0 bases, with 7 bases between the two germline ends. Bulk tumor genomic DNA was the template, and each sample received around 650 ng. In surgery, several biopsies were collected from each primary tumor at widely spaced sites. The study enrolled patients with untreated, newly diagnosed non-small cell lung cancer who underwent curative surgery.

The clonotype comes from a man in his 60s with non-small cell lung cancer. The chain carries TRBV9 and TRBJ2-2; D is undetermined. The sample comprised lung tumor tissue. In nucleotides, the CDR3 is TGTGCCAGCAGCGTAAGATTAGCGAACACCGGGGAGCTGTTTTTT. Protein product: CASSVRLANTGELFF.